This T cell receptor beta chain was found in a study of T cells in women clearing cervical HPV infection (dated by TCRdb to between 2018 and 2020). Study-wide context: The cases were under 30 women with histologically confirmed HPV16-related CIN3 or worse, and 2 of these cases were invasive cancers. In the parent cohort, around 10,000 women aged 18 or older were enrolled in Guanacaste, Costa Rica, during about 1992 to 1994 and then followed for 7 to 8 years. Cases and controls were matched on year of sample collection and on age within five years. Because only a few women had HLA typing data, the possibility that HLA type acted as a confounder could not be ruled out. Blood from cases was drawn at the visit where the lesion was first identified, while blood from controls was drawn once the infection was no longer detected. Among cases, blood sampling came a median of approximately 150 days after lesion detection, with an interquartile range of about 85 to 230 days. Median age was about 30 years in cases versus 38 in controls, and baseline characteristics did not differ significantly. Nested within Costa Rica's Guanacaste HPV Natural History Study, an exploratory proof-of-principle case-control study compared TCR repertoires across cervical HPV16 outcomes. The controls were 25 or so women whose single incident HPV16 infection cleared within 12 months with no development of precancer or cancer. Five blinded duplicates per group were added as quality controls, so that approximately 60 samples were obtained: some 50 participants and about 10 replicates. The study at large found these results: Because the number of T cells per sample was unknown, the richness differences could reflect varying T-cell content rather than repertoire biology. Random forest classifiers combining richness and V gene abundances distinguished cases from controls with an estimated AUC of more than 0.75. TRBV6-7 relative abundance was lower in cases than in controls (approximately 0.11% versus 0.16%; Bonferroni P = 0.0008). CIN3+ cases had significantly higher TCR repertoire richness than controls across sequencing depths, but evenness did not differ between the groups. The cross-sectional design could not show whether associations preceded infection or resulted from it; effector/memory subsets and HPV-specific T cells were not isolated.

As to this clone: Its antigen remains undetermined. The CDR3 end falls 3 residues outside the read, so it is completed with the germline J gene.

The immunoSEQ assay used multiplex PCR to amplify TCR beta CDR3 regions from an average of around 1,200 ng of genomic DNA per sample. Primer bias was corrected in the assay by using a complete synthetic TCR repertoire to establish an amplification baseline. The amplicons were sequenced on the Illumina platform. From the authors' description of their analysis: Sequence errors were corrected by clustering with frequency ratios and a modified nearest-neighbor algorithm, and the sequences were then analyzed in the immunoSEQ Analyzer using IMGT gene definitions. TCR richness and evenness were averaged over 20 rarefaction repeats at each rarefaction depth, excluding samples with fewer sequences than the depth. Wilcoxon rank sum tests with FDR correction were used to compare relative abundances of V, D and J genes between the groups. For the blinded duplicates, the intraclass correlation was nearly 96% for TCR richness and averaged approximately 76% across around 61 gene segments. Entries here come from immuneACCESS through TCRdb and include only in-frame sequences with V and J called. Some clones fail to appear in such tables; in the studies checked, an unresolved V gene covers under half of the shortfall, and the cause of the remainder is unknown. Clone size and V and J calls were adopted from that table, with D and trimming inferred from the DNA. This sample's listing comprises about 36,000 clones. Of the sample, less than 2% falls within the top ten clones.

The germline V gene encodes CDR1 SGHKS and CDR2 YYEKEE (reference sequence). The CDR3 starts with the cysteine, ends with the phenylalanine, and has 14 residues. The DNA has 33 bases, all within the CDR3, and is read from base 1. The junction shows trimming of 0 bases on V and 4 bases on J, and the gene matches do not reach 2 bases of it. Every participant had a single incident cervical HPV16 infection, and women with prevalent HPV16 infections were excluded. Cervical HPV DNA was detected by MY09/MY11 PCR and genotyped by dot-blot hybridization. Fifteen mL of heparinized blood was centrifuged, after which the buffy coat was aliquoted, frozen at -30 degrees C, and then stored at -80 degrees C. QIAGEN kits were used to extract genomic DNA from the buffy coat specimens.

The clonotype originates from a woman aged 18-70 years with a cervical HPV16 infection that either progressed to CIN3+ or cleared (not recorded which). The sequenced material came from blood buffy coat. The V and J segments used are TRBV5-5 and TRBJ2-7; TRBD1 aligns with 9 central bases. The CDR3 protein is CASSLDRGLYEQYF. CDR3 DNA (partial): TGTGCCAGCAGCTTGGACAGGGGGCTGTACGAG. Beyond the CDR3, the reference TRBV5-5 and TRBJ2-7 genes provide the residues; the full variable domain reads: DAGVTQSPTHLIKTRGQQVTLRCSPISGHKSVSWYQQVLGQGPQFIFQYYEKEERGRGNFPDRFSARQFPNYSSELNVNALLLGDSALYLCASSLDRGLYEQYFGPGTRLTVT.